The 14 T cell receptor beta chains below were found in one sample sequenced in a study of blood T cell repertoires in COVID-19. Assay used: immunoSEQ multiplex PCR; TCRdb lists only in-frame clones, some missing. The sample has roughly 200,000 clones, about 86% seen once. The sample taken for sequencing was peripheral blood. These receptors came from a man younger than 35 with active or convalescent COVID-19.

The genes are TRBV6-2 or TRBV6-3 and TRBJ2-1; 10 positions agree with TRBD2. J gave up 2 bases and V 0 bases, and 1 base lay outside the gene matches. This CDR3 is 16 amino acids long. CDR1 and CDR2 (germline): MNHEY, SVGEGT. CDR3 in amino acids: CASSYSSGRAYNEQFF. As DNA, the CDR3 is TGTGCCAGCAGTTACTCCAGCGGGAGGGCCTACAATGAGCAGTTCTTC.

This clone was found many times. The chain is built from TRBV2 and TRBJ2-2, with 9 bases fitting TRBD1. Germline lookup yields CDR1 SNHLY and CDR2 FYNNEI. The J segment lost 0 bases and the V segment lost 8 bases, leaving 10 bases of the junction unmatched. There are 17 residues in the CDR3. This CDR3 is CASLGTGTYSNTGELFF. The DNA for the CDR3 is TGTGCCAGCCTAGGGACAGGGACCTATTCGAACACCGGGGAGCTGTTTTTT.

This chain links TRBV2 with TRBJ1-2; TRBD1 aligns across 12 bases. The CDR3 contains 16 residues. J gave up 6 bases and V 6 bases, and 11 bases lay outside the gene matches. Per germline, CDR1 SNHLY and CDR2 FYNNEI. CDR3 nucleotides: TGTGCCAGCAGCCACTCAGGGGACAGGGGGCTGAATGGCTACACCTTC. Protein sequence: CASSHSGDRGLNGYTF.

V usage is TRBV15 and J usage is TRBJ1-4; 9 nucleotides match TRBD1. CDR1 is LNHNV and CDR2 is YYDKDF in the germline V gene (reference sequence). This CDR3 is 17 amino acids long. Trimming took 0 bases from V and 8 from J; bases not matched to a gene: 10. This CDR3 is CATSRDFTGGAGEKLFF. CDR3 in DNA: TGTGCCACCAGCAGAGACTTTACAGGGGGCGCTGGGGAAAAACTGTTTTTT. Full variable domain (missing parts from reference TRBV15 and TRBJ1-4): DAMVIQNPRYQVTQFGKPVTLSCSQTLNHNVMYWYQQKSSQAPKLLFHYYDKDFNNEADTPDNFQSRRPNTSFCFLDIRSPGLGDTAMYLCATSRDFTGGAGEKLFFGSGTQLSVL.

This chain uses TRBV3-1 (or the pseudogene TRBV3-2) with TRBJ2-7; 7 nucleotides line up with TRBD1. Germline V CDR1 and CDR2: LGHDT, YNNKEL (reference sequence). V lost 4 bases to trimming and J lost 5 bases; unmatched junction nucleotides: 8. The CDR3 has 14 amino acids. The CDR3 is CASSLDRSRDEQYF. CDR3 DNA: TGTGCCAGCAGCCTGGACAGGTCCCGGGACGAGCAGTACTTC.

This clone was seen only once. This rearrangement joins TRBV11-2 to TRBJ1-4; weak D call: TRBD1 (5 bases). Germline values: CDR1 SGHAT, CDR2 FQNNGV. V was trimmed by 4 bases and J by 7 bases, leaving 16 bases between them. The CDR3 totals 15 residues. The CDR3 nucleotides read TGTGCCAGCAGCTCCGCCCCCAGGGTCTTTGAAAAACTGTTTTTT. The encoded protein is CASSSAPRVFEKLFF.

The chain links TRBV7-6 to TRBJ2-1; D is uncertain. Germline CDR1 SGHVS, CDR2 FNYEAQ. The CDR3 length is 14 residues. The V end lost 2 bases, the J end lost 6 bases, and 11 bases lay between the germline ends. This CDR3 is CASSLLKLVNEQFF. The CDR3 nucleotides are TGTGCCAGCAGCTTACTGAAACTTGTCAATGAGCAGTTCTTC.

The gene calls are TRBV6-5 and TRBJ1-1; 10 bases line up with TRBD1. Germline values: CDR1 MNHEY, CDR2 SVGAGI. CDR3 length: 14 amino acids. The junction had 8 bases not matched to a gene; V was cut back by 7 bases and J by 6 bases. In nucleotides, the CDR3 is TGTGCCAGCACCCGGGACAGGGGAAATGCTGAAGCTTTCTTT. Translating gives CASTRDRGNAEAFF.

The CDR3 DNA sequence: TGTGCCAGCAGCAAAGGAGGGGTGCGGGATACGCAGTATTTT. As protein: CASSKGGVRDTQYF. The V call is TRBV5-6, the J call TRBJ2-3, with D possibly being TRBD2 (6 bases). Germline V gene lookup returns CDR1 SGHDT and CDR2 YYEEEE. The germline V and J ends were trimmed by 4 bases and 6 bases, with 15 bases remaining between them. The CDR3 has 14 amino acids.

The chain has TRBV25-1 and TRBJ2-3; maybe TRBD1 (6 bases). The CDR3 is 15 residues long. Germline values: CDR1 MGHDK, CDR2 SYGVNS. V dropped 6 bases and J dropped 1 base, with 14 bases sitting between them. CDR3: CASSPQGVGTDTQYF. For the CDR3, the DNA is TGTGCCAGCAGCCCACAGGGTGTAGGCACAGATACGCAGTATTTT.

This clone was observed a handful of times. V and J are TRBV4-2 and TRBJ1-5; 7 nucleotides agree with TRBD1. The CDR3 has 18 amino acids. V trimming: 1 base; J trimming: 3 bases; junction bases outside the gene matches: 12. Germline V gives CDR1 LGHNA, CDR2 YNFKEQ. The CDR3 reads CASSQGAQGIGDNQPQHF. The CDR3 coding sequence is TGTGCCAGCAGCCAAGGAGCACAGGGGATTGGGGACAATCAGCCCCAGCATTTT.

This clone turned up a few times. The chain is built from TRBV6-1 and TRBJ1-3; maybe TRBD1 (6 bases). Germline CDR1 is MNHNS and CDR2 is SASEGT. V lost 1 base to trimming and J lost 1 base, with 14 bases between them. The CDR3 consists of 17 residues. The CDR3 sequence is CASSEDYRVSSGNTIYF. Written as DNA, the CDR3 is TGTGCCAGCAGTGAAGATTACAGGGTTTCATCTGGAAACACCATATATTTT.

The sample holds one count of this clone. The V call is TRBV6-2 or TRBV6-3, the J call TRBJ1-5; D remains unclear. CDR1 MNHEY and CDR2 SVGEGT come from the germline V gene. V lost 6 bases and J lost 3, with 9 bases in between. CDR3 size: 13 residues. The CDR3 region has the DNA TGTGCCAGCAGCGGGCAGAACAATCAGCCCCAGCATTTT. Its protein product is CASSGQNNQPQHF.

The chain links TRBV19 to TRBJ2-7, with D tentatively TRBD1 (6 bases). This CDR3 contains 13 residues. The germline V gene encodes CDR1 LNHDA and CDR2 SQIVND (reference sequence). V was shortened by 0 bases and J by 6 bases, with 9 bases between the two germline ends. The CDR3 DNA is TGTGCCAGTAGTATAGATCTCAGGGGCGAGCAGTACTTC. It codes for CASSIDLRGEQYF. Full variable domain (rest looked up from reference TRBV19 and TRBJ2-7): DGGITQSPKYLFRKEGQNVTLSCEQNLNHDAMYWYRQDPGQGLRLIYYSQIVNDFQKGDIAEGYSVSREKKESFPLTVTSAQKNPTAFYLCASSIDLRGEQYFGPGTRLTVT.